Following are 32 T cell receptor beta chains from one sample sequenced in a study of cytomegalovirus exposure and HLA in healthy donors. Vbeta (60) and Jbeta (13) primers were used in the PCR. Clones were read by immunoSEQ multiplex PCR, and TCRdb kept only the in-frame ones, dropping some. The sample lists 100,000 to 150,000 clones, around three quarters occurring once. Sequenced: PBMCs. These TCRs come from a woman in her fifties or sixties in good health and CMV-seronegative.

The gene calls are TRBV5-1 and TRBJ2-3; weak D call: TRBD2 (7 bases). Germline CDR1 reads SGHRS; CDR2 reads YFSETQ. The V and J ends lost 0 bases and 5 bases respectively, with 16 bases between them. The CDR3 is 16 residues long. Here the CDR3 DNA reads TGCGCCAGCAGCTTGGTTGGACTAGGGGGTTTAGATACGCAGTATTTT. This codes for CASSLVGLGGLDTQYF.

The chain employs TRBV7-9 and TRBJ2-5; tentative D call: TRBD2 (6 bases). The CDR3 runs 16 residues. CDR1 is SEHNR and CDR2 is FQNEAQ in the germline V gene (reference sequence). V lost 3 bases, J lost 2 bases, and 16 bases lay in between. In DNA form, the CDR3 reads TGTGCCAGCAGCTTTGCGGGACCGGTGGTTCAAGAGACCCAGTACTTC. This encodes CASSFAGPVVQETQYF.

The chain joins TRBV29-1 to TRBJ1-1; 7 nucleotides align to TRBD1. CDR3 length: 13 amino acids. CDR1 and CDR2 from the germline V gene are SQVTM and ANQGSEA. V gave up 6 bases and J gave up 4 bases; unmatched junction bases: 8. The CDR3 loop reads CSVKTGMTTEAFF. Written as DNA, the CDR3 is TGCAGCGTCAAGACAGGGATGACCACTGAAGCTTTCTTT.

V usage is TRBV19 and J usage is TRBJ1-4; the match to TRBD1 covers 8 bases. The V segment lost 4 bases and the J segment 7 bases; nucleotides outside the gene matches: 11. Germline V gives CDR1 LNHDA, CDR2 SQIVND (reference sequence). This CDR3 is 16 amino acids long. CDR3 amino acids: CASSKLPRGLGEKLFF. CDR3 bases: TGTGCCAGTAGTAAGCTCCCCAGGGGGCTCGGTGAAAAACTGTTTTTT.

J is TRBJ2-7 and V is TRBV28; D may be TRBD2 (5 bases). Per the germline V gene, CDR1 is MDHEN and CDR2 is SYDVKM. Trimming left V 3 bases short and J 3 bases short, with 9 bases between. CDR3 length: 13 amino acids. CDR3 DNA: TGTGCCAGCAGTTTCGGGATGAACTACGAGCAGTACTTC. Its translation is CASSFGMNYEQYF.

This CDR3 reads CASSLEGLAASANTGELFF. The CDR3 coding sequence is TGTGCCAGCAGCTTGGAAGGGCTAGCGGCCTCCGCGAACACCGGGGAGCTGTTTTTT. The chain links TRBV5-4 to TRBJ2-2, with TRBD2 identical over 7 bases. The CDR3 length is 19 residues. V lost 0 bases and J lost 0; bases outside the gene matches: 11. Germline lookup yields CDR1 SGHNT and CDR2 YYREEE (reference sequence).

The gene calls are TRBV4-3 and TRBJ2-1; 10 positions agree with TRBD2. V lost 2 bases and J lost 7; bases outside the gene matches: 8. The CDR3 has 16 residues. The germline V gene encodes CDR1 LGHNA and CDR2 YSLEER. CDR3 amino acids: CASSQLLAGRGNEQFF. The CDR3 coding sequence is TGCGCCAGCAGCCAACTACTAGCGGGAAGGGGAAATGAGCAGTTCTTC.

The CDR3 here is CASSFEGLNTEAFF. The CDR3 nucleotides are TGTGCCAGCAGTTTTGAGGGATTGAACACTGAAGCTTTCTTT. The rearrangement joins TRBV7-3 to TRBJ1-1; D is ambiguous. The V end lost 6 bases, the J end lost 0 bases, and 11 bases lay between the germline ends. Germline values: CDR1 SGHTA, CDR2 FQGTGA. CDR3 length: 14 residues.

This clone was recorded only once. The rearrangement joins TRBV5-4 to TRBJ2-6; 7 bases align to TRBD1. The V segment lost 4 bases and the J segment 0 bases; nucleotides outside the gene matches: 7. Germline CDR1 SGHNT, CDR2 YYREEE (reference sequence). This CDR3 contains 17 residues. The CDR3 sequence is CASSTRTGLSGANVLTF. In DNA, the CDR3 is TGTGCCAGCAGCACCAGGACAGGACTCTCTGGGGCCAACGTCCTGACTTTC.

The V call is TRBV28, the J call TRBJ1-2; 8 bases agree with TRBD1. Germline CDR1 MDHEN, CDR2 SYDVKM. The CDR3 consists of 15 residues. V shed 5 bases and J 4 bases; nucleotides not matched to a gene: 9. Here the CDR3 reads CASSQTGGFGYGYTF. The CDR3 DNA follows: TGTGCCAGCAGTCAAACAGGGGGGTTTGGCTATGGCTACACCTTC.

The chain employs TRBV30 and TRBJ1-1; D gene uncertain. The germline V and J ends were trimmed by 5 bases and 0 bases, with 4 bases remaining between them. Germline CDR1 and CDR2: GTSNPN and SVGIG (reference sequence). This CDR3 has 11 residues. The DNA for the CDR3 is TGTGCCTGGGGAGTGAACACTGAAGCTTTCTTT. Its translation is CAWGVNTEAFF.

This clone was picked up a small number of times. The chain couples TRBV10-3 to TRBJ2-1; D is perhaps TRBD2 (6 bases). V was cut by 3 bases and J by 10 bases, with 25 bases left in between. The length of the CDR3 is 17 residues. Germline V gives CDR1 ENHRY, CDR2 SYGVKD. The CDR3 coding sequence is TGTGCCATCAGTGACGGGACTCCCCCACGGGAGCAGAGGGAGCAGTTCTTC. It encodes CAISDGTPPREQREQFF.

This chain joins TRBV5-6 and TRBJ2-7; TRBD1 is a possible D gene (6 bases). V lost 4 bases, J lost 0 bases, and 14 bases lay in between. Per the germline V gene, CDR1 is SGHDT and CDR2 is YYEEEE. The CDR3 is 15 residues long. Here the CDR3 DNA reads TGTGCCAGCAGCCCAGGGGTCTGGGGCTCCTACGAGCAGTACTTC. Protein product: CASSPGVWGSYEQYF.

V is TRBV10-2 and J is TRBJ2-3; tentative D call: TRBD2 (6 bases). The length of the CDR3 is 15 residues. Germline assignment: CDR1 WSHSY and CDR2 SAAADI. With 4 bases removed from V and 2 bases from J, the gap between germline ends came to 13 bases. CDR3 protein: CASSGTAGLTDTQYF. The CDR3 nucleotides are TGCGCCAGCAGTGGCACGGCGGGACTCACAGATACGCAGTATTTT.

The chain couples TRBV7-6 to TRBJ2-3; 8 positions match TRBD2. The CDR3 totals 14 residues. The V and J ends lost 4 bases and 6 bases, in that order; junction bases with no gene match: 6. From germline, CDR1 is SGHVS and CDR2 FNYEAQ. In nucleotides, the CDR3 is TGTGCCAGCAGCTCCGGGACTAGTAGCGATACGCAGTATTTT. As protein: CASSSGTSSDTQYF.

This chain joins TRBV19 and TRBJ2-1, with TRBD2 matching over 7 bases. The CDR3 runs to 13 residues. V lost 7 bases and J lost 6; bases outside the gene matches: 6. Germline V gene data show CDR1 as LNHDA and CDR2 as SQIVND (reference sequence). In nucleotides, the CDR3 is TGTGCCAGTAACGCGGGAGTGGGCAATGAGCAGTTCTTC. Residues: CASNAGVGNEQFF. The variable domain in full, with the rest retrieved from reference TRBV19 and TRBJ2-1, is DGGITQSPKYLFRKEGQNVTLSCEQNLNHDAMYWYRQDPGQGLRLIYYSQIVNDFQKGDIAEGYSVSREKKESFPLTVTSAQKNPTAFYLCASNAGVGNEQFFGPGTRLTVL.

There are a few counts of this clone. Sequence at one end of the junction differs from germline and may be a read error. The chain recombines TRBV5-6 with TRBJ1-2; 8 nucleotides align to TRBD1. The CDR3 has 14 amino acids. Per germline, CDR1 SGHDT and CDR2 YYEEEE. CDR3 in DNA: TGTGCCAGCAGCTTTAGGACAGGGCTTTACGGCTACCCCTTC. This encodes CASSFRTGLYGYPF. Based on the CDR3 plus reference TRBV5-6 and TRBJ1-2, the full variable domain is DAGVTQSPTHLIKTRGQQVTLRCSPKSGHDTVSWYQQALGQGPQFIFQYYEEEERQRGNFPDRFSGHQFPNYSSELNVNALLLGDSALYLCASSFRTGLYGYPFGSGTRLTVV.

This clone came up a few times. This chain joins TRBV27 and TRBJ2-7; D perhaps matches TRBD1 (6 bases). Germline assignment: CDR1 MNHEY and CDR2 SMNVEV (reference sequence). The CDR3 contains 14 residues. Trimming took 5 bases from V and 4 from J, leaving 15 bases between them. The CDR3 here is CASSPTGDKYEQYV. The DNA for the CDR3 is TGTGCCAGCAGTCCGACAGGAGATAAGTACGAGCAGTACGTC.

The chain joins TRBV27 to TRBJ2-5, with TRBD2 matching over 12 bases. With V trimmed by 10 bases and J by 7 bases, 10 bases remained unmatched. There are 14 residues in the CDR3. CDR1 is MNHEY and CDR2 is SMNVEV in the germline V gene (reference sequence). For the CDR3, the DNA is TGTGCCACCCAGACTAGCGGGAGTTGGGTGACCCAGTACTTC. Its protein product is CATQTSGSWVTQYF.

The rearrangement links TRBV5-4 to TRBJ1-2, with 8 nucleotides matching TRBD1. V shed 0 bases, J shed 2 bases, and the junction held 0 bases outside the gene matches. CDR1 and CDR2 from the germline V gene are SGHNT and YYREEE (reference sequence). This CDR3 comprises 14 residues. The CDR3, as DNA: TGTGCCAGCAGCTTGGACAGGGGGAACTATGGCTACACCTTC. As protein: CASSLDRGNYGYTF.

Only a few counts were recorded for this clone. The J gene is TRBJ2-2, the V gene TRBV11-3; the match to TRBD1 covers 8 bases. This CDR3 has 16 residues. The V and J ends lost 4 bases and 4 bases, in that order; junction bases with no gene match: 8. From germline, CDR1 is SGHNT and CDR2 YENEEA. The CDR3 region has the DNA TGTGCCAGCAGCTGGATGGGACAGGATAGCACCGGGGAGCTGTTTTTT. Amino acid sequence: CASSWMGQDSTGELFF.

In its sample, this clone was seen once. This chain uses TRBV19 with TRBJ2-5; D might be TRBD1 (5 bases). CDR1 is LNHDA and CDR2 is SQIVND in the germline V gene (reference sequence). The CDR3 covers 15 residues. V lost 6 bases and J lost 0, with 14 bases in between. The CDR3 region has the DNA TGTGCCAGTAGAGGTATTGGACACTACCAAGAGACCCAGTACTTC. Protein: CASRGIGHYQETQYF.

This clone is a singleton in its sample. V and J are TRBV18 and TRBJ1-2; D possibly corresponds to TRBD1 (6 bases). CDR3 size: 16 residues. The germline CDR1 and CDR2 sequences are KGHSH and LQKENI. V lost 6 bases and J lost 4, with 21 bases in between. Written as DNA, the CDR3 is TGTGCCAGCTCCAACCAAGTGACAGGCGACTCCTATGGCTACACCTTC. This sequence encodes CASSNQVTGDSYGYTF.

The V gene is TRBV5-1, the J gene TRBJ1-3; 8 bases are shared with TRBD1. The CDR3 extends over 17 amino acids. Losses at the gene ends were 0 bases for V and 1 base for J; bases not matched to a gene: 6. CDR1 SGHRS and CDR2 YFSETQ come from the germline V gene. DNA for the CDR3: TGCGCCAGCAGCTTGGCCAGGGGGCAGGGTTCTGGAAACACCATATATTTT. Its translation is CASSLARGQGSGNTIYF.

V gene TRBV27 combines with J gene TRBJ2-3, with 9 bases that match TRBD2. After removal of 0 bases from V and 0 bases from J, the junction contained 7 bases not matched to a gene. CDR1 is MNHEY, CDR2 SMNVEV, per germline (reference sequence). CDR3 size: 18 residues. CDR3: CASSLSGLAGRSTDTQYF. The CDR3 DNA reads as TGTGCCAGCAGTTTATCAGGCCTAGCGGGGAGAAGCACAGATACGCAGTATTTT.

For the CDR3, the DNA is TGTGCCAGCAGTTACTCGGGGACTAACCTTGAAGCTTTCTTT. Amino acids: CASSYSGTNLEAFF. The gene calls are TRBV6-5 and TRBJ1-1, with D possibly matching TRBD1 (5 bases). Deletions cut 0 bases from V and 7 bases from J, with 12 bases between. Per the germline V gene, CDR1 is MNHEY and CDR2 is SVGAGI. This CDR3 has 14 amino acids.

V gene TRBV29-1 combines with J gene TRBJ2-5, with 9 bases fitting TRBD2. Germline V gene lookup returns CDR1 SQVTM and CDR2 ANQGSEA. Germline trimming cut 5 bases from V and 7 bases from J; bases unmatched to any gene: 5. CDR3 size: 12 residues. CDR3 coding DNA: TGCAGCGTTTTAGCGGGAGTAGGGACCCAGTACTTC. This encodes CSVLAGVGTQYF.

The J gene is TRBJ2-5, the V gene TRBV9, with 8 bases identical to TRBD1. V shed 0 bases and J 2 bases; nucleotides not matched to a gene: 6. Germline CDR1 is SGDLS and CDR2 is YYNGEE. There are 16 residues in the CDR3. The CDR3, as DNA: TGTGCCAGCAGCGTAGCTACGGGGACAGGTCAAGAGACCCAGTACTTC. Its protein product is CASSVATGTGQETQYF.

V and J are TRBV6-5 and TRBJ2-7; 11 positions agree with TRBD1. CDR3 size: 16 residues. Germline V CDR1 and CDR2: MNHEY, SVGAGI. V was pared by 0 bases and J by 6 bases, with 7 bases of the junction left unmatched. The chain's CDR3 is CASSYSGTGTGGEQYF. In nucleotides, the CDR3 is TGTGCCAGCAGTTACTCGGGCACGGGGACAGGGGGCGAGCAGTACTTC.

This clone was found a few times. V and J are TRBV6-5 and TRBJ1-1; 10 positions match TRBD1. With V trimmed by 5 bases and J by 1 base, 1 base remained unmatched. There are 14 residues in the CDR3. Germline CDR1 MNHEY, CDR2 SVGAGI. Here the CDR3 DNA reads TGTGCCAGCAGTGGGGACAGGGGGAACACTGAAGCTTTCTTT. Translation: CASSGDRGNTEAFF.

V usage is TRBV5-1 and J usage is TRBJ2-1, with D unclear. The germline V gene encodes CDR1 SGHRS and CDR2 YFSETQ. V lost 0 bases to trimming and J lost 9 bases, with 7 bases between them. This CDR3 is built from 12 residues. Here the CDR3 reads CASSLEESEQFF. DNA of the CDR3: TGCGCCAGCAGCTTGGAAGAGAGTGAGCAGTTCTTC.

The V gene is TRBV27, the J gene TRBJ2-7, with 10 nucleotides matching TRBD2. Germline V CDR1 and CDR2: MNHEY, SMNVEV (reference sequence). This CDR3 region has 20 residues. The V and J ends lost 5 bases and 3 bases, in that order; junction bases with no gene match: 22. This CDR3 reads CASSRKGTPGLANTGYEQYF. DNA of the CDR3: TGTGCCAGCAGTCGAAAGGGAACTCCGGGACTAGCGAATACAGGCTACGAGCAGTACTTC.